Only a few counts were recorded for the clone carrying this TCR beta chain. Its target is unknown. In the library, individual cDNA molecules carried attached unique molecular identifiers. TCRdb analysed the 5' RACE reads with MiXCR anew, one entry per CDR3 protein. The table has 100,000 or so distinct CDR3 sequences, under 15% seen once; the top ten hold roughly 6.2%. The data stem from a study of early T cells in non-severe SARS-CoV-2 infection. This CDR3 spans 14 amino acids. Trimming removed 4 bases from V and 6 bases from J, with 13 bases in between. Study conclusions and caveats: Using VDJdb, the matching emphasized anti-spike CD8 responses while missing private and CD4 specificities.

The gene calls are TRBV12-3 or TRBV12-4 and TRBJ2-1; D is ambiguous. Material for sequencing was whole blood. This TCR was sampled from an adult who was a healthcare worker with PCR-confirmed SARS-CoV-2 infection or an uninfected control (not recorded which). DNA for the CDR3: TGTGCCAGCAGTTCGTACCGACCGGCCAATGAGCAGTTCTTC. Translated: CASSSYRPANEQFF.